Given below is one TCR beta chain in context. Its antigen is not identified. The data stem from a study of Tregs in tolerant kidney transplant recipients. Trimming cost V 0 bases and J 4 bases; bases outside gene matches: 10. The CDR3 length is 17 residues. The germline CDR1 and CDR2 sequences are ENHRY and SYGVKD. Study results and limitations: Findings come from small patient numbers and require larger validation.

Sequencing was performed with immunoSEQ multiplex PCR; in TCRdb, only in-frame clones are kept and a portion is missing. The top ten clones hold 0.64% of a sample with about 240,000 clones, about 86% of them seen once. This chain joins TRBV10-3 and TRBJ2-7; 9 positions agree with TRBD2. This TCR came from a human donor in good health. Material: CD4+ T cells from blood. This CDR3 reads CAISESTLSGRKYEQYF. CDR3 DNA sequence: TGTGCCATCAGTGAGTCGACCCTGAGCGGGAGGAAATACGAGCAGTACTTC.